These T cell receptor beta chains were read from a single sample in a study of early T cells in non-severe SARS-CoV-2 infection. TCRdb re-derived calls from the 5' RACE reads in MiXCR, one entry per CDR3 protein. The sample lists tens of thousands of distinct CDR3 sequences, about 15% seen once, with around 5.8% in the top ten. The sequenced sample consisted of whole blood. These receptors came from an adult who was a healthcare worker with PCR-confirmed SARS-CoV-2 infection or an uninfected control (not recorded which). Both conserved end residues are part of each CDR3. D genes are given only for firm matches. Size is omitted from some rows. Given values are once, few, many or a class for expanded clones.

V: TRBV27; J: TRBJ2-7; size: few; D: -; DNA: TGTGCCAGCAGTTTAAGTGGCGGTCGTTACGAGCAGTACTTC; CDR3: CASSLSGGRYEQYF
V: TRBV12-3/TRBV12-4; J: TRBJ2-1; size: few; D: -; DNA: TGTGCCAGCAGTCCAGGAGCGGACAATGAGCAGTTCTTC; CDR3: CASSPGADNEQFF
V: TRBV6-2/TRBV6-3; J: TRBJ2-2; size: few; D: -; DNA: TGTGCCAGCAGTTACCGCAGTAACACCGGGGAGCTGTTTTTT; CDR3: CASSYRSNTGELFF
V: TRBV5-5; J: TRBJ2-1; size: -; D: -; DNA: TGTGCCAGCAGCATGTATAGCGCCTCCTACAATGAGCAGTTCTTC; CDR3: CASSMYSASYNEQFF
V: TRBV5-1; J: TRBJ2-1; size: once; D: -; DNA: TGCGCCAGCAGCTTGTTAGACAGAGCCAATGAGCAGTTCTTC; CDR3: CASSLLDRANEQFF
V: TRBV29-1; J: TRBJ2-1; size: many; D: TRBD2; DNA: TGCAGCGTTGAAAGGCGGGAGGGCTCCTACAATGAGCAGTTCTTC; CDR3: CSVERREGSYNEQFF
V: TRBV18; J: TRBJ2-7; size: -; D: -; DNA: TGTGCCAGCTCAAGGGCCGGGACAATCTACGAGCAGTACTTC; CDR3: CASSRAGTIYEQYF
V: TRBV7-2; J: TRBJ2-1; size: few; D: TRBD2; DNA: TGTGCCAGCAGCTGGCTGACTAGCGGGATTTACAATGAGCAGTTCTTC; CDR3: CASSWLTSGIYNEQFF
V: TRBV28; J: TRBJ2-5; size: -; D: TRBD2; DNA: TGTGCCAGCATGCCGGGAGGCTTGATAGAGACCCAGTACTTC; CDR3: CASMPGGLIETQYF
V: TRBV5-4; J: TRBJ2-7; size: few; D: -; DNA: TGTGCCAGCAGCCCCAGGGAACAGGGCGAGCAGTACTTC; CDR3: CASSPREQGEQYF
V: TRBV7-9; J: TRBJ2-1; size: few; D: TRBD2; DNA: TGTGCCAGCAGCGGGACGAAGGGACTAGCGGGTTATAATGAGCAGTTCTTC; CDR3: CASSGTKGLAGYNEQFF
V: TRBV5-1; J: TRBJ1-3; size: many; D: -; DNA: TGCGCCAGCAGCTTAGAACCTTTAGCGGGAAACACCATATATTTT; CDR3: CASSLEPLAGNTIYF
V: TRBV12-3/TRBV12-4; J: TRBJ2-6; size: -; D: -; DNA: TGTGCCAGCAAGGGTATAGGAGTAACTGGGGCCAACGTCCTGACTTTC; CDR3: CASKGIGVTGANVLTF
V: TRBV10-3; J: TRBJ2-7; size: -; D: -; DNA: TGTGCCATCAGTGCAGGGACCAGCTCCTACGAGCAGTACTTC; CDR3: CAISAGTSSYEQYF
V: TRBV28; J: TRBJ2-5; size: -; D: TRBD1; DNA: TGTGCCAGCACGGACAGGGAAGAGACCCAGTACTTC; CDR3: CASTDREETQYF
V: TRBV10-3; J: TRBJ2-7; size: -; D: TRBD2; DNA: TGTGCCATCAGGACTAGCGGGAGCTCCTACGAGCAGTACTTC; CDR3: CAIRTSGSSYEQYF
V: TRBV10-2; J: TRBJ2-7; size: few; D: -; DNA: TGCGCCAGCAGTGAGGGTGGCCTTATGGGCCGACTCTACGAGCAGTACTTC; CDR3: CASSEGGLMGRLYEQYF
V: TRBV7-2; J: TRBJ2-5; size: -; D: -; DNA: TGTGCCAGCAGCCCGAGCTCTAGGGAGGAGACCCAGTACTTC; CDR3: CASSPSSREETQYF
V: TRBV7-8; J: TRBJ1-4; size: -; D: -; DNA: TGTGCCAGCAGCTGGGGCAGGGCCAGGGAAAAACTGTTTTTT; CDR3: CASSWGRAREKLFF
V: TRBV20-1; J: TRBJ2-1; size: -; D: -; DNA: TGCAGTGCTCCCGCCGGGTCCAGCTCCTACAATGAGCAGTTCTTC; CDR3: CSAPAGSSSYNEQFF
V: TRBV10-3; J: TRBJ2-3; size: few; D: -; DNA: TGTGCCATCAGTGAGGGATTCACAGATACGCAGTATTTT; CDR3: CAISEGFTDTQYF
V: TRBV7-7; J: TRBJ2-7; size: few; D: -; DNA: TGTGCCAGCAGCTTATCCCAGGGGTGCGGGAAAAGCTCCTACGAGCAGTACTTC; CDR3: CASSLSQGCGKSSYEQYF
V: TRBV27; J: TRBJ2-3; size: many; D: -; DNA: TGTGCCAGCGGGAGTTGGGGTGGGCAGTATTTT; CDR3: CASGSWGGQYF
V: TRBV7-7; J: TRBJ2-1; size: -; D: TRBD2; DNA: TGTGCCAGCAGCCCGAATCCGGGACTAGCTAACAATGAGCAGTTCTTC; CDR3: CASSPNPGLANNEQFF
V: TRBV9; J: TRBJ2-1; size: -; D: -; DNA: TGTGCCAGCAGCGTAGCTTCCGCCCCGGGCAATGAGCAGTTCTTC; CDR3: CASSVASAPGNEQFF
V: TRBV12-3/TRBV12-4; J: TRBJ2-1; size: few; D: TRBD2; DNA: TGTGCCAGCAGCGTGAACTTAGCGGGAGGGTTCTACGATGAGCAGTTCTTC; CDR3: CASSVNLAGGFYDEQFF
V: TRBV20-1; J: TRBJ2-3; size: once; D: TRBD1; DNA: TGCAGTGCTAGAGATCCGGGACAGGACACAGATACGCAGTATTTT; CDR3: CSARDPGQDTDTQYF
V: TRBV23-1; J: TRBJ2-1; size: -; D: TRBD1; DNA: TGCGCCAGCAGTCAACCCGACAGGGGGCCTGCCTACAATGAGCAGTTCTTC; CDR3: CASSQPDRGPAYNEQFF
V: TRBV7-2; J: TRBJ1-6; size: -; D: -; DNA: TGTGCCAGCAGCACCGGGGCCTATAATTCACCCCTCCACTTT; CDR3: CASSTGAYNSPLHF
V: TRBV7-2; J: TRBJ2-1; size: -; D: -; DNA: TGTGCCAGCAGCTTAGGGGAACACAATGAGCAGTTCTTC; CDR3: CASSLGEHNEQFF
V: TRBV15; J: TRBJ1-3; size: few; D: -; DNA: TGTGCCACCAGCAGAAGACCGGGCCTCTCTGGAAACACCATATATTTT; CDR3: CATSRRPGLSGNTIYF
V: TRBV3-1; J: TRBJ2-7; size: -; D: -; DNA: TGTGCCAGCAGCCAAGAGGCGCGGTGGGGGCAGTACTTC; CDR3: CASSQEARWGQYF
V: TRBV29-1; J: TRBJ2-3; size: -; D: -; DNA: TGCAGCGTTGTAAGGTATACGCAGTATTTT; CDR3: CSVVRYTQYF
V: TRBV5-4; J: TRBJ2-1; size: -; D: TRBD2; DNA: TGTGCCAGCAGCCGGCGGGAGGCTTACAATGAGCAGTTCTTC; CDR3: CASSRREAYNEQFF
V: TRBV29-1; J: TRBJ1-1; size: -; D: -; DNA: TGCAGCGGACAGTTCATGATAGAAGCTTTCTTT; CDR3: CSGQFMIEAFF
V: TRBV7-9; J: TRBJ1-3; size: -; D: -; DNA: TGTGCCAGCAGCTTAGCTGGTCGGCAGGGTTTCAACACCATATATTTT; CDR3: CASSLAGRQGFNTIYF
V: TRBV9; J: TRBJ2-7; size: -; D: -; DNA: TGTGCCAGCAGCGTAGCCGGCCCGGGGCGTGAGCAGTACTTC; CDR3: CASSVAGPGREQYF
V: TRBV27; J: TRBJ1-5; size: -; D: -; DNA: TGTGCCAGCAGTTTATCTCTGACGGCTAATCAGCCCCAGCATTTT; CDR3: CASSLSLTANQPQHF
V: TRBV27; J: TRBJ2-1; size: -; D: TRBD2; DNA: TGTGCCAGCACCATAAATGGACTAGCGCTAATTCTTTTATACAATGAGCAGTTCTTC; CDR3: CASTINGLALILLYNEQFF
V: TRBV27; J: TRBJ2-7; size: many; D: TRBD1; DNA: TGTGCCAGCAGTTTCTACAGGGGCTACGAGCAGTACTTC; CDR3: CASSFYRGYEQYF
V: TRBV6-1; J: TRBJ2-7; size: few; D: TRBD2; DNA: TGTGCCAGCAGTGAAGCGCCTAGCGGGAGTGCTTACGAGCAGTACTTC; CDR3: CASSEAPSGSAYEQYF
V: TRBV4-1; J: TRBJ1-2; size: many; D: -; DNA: TGCGCCAGCAGCCATCGAAGGACCGATTACTATGGCTACACCTTC; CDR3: CASSHRRTDYYGYTF
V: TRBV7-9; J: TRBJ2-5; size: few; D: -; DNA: TGTGCCAGCAGCCGGGGACCTGAGACCCAGTACTTC; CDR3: CASSRGPETQYF
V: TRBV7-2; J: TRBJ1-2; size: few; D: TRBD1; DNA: TGTGCCAGCAGCTCACAGGGGAACTATGGCTACACCTTC; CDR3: CASSSQGNYGYTF
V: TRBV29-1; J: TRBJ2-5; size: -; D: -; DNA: TGCAGCGTTGAAGGGGCAGGGATAGTACTCTCTCAAAAGACCCAGTACTTC; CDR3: CSVEGAGIVLSQKTQYF
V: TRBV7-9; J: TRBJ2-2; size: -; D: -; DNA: TGTGCCAGCAGCCGGTGGGACACTAACACCGGGGAGCTGTTTTTT; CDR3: CASSRWDTNTGELFF
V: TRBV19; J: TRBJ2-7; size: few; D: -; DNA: TGTGCCAGTAGTATGTCCCAGCGGGCCTCCTACGAGCAGTACTTC; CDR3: CASSMSQRASYEQYF
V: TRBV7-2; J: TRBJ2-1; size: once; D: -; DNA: TGTGCCAGCAGCTTCGGGGGGCGCAATGAGCAGTTCTTC; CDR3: CASSFGGRNEQFF
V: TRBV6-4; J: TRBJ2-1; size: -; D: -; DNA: TGTGCCAGTGCCCCATGGACCTACAATGAGCAGTTCTTC; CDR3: CASAPWTYNEQFF
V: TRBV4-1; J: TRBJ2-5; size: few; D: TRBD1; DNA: TGCGCCAGCAGCCGCGGACAGGGAAGGGCAGTAGAGACCCAGTACTTC; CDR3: CASSRGQGRAVETQYF
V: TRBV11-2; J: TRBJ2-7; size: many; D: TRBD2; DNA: TGTGCCAGCTTACGCTTAGATCTCCCAGGACTAGCGGACACCTACGAGCAGTACTTC; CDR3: CASLRLDLPGLADTYEQYF
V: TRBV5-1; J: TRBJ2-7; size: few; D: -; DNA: TGCGCCAGCAGCCCCCCCGGGACGCACATCTACGAGCAGTACTTC; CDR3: CASSPPGTHIYEQYF